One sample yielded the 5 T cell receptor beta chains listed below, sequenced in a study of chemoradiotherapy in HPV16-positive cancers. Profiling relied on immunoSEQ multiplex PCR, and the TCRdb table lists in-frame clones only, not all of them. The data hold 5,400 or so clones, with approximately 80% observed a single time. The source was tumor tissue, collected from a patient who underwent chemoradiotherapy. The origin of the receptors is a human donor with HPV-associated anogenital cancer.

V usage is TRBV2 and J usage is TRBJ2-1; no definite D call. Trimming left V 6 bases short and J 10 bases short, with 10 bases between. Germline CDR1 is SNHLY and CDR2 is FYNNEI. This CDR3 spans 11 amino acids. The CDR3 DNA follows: TGTGCCAGCAGGGCTAGTGGAGAGCAGTTCTTC. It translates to CASRASGEQFF.

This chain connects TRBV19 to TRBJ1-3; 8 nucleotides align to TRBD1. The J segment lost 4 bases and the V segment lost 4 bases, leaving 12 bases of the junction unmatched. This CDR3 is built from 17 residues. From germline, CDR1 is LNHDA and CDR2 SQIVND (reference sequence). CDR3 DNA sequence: TGTGCCAGTAGTAACCCGATCTCGCGGACAGGGGGAAACACCATATATTTT. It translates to CASSNPISRTGGNTIYF.

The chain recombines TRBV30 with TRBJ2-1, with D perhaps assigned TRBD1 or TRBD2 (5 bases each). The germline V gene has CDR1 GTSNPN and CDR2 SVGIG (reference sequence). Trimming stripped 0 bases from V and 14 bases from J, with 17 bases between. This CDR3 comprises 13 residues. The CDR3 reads CAWSVHSGTGKFF. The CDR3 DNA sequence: TGTGCCTGGAGTGTACACTCCGGGACCGGGAAGTTCTTC.

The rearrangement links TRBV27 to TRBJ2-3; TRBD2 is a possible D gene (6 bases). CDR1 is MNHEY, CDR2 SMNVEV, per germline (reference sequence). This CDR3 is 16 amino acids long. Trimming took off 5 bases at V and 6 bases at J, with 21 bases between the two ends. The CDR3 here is CASSPNLAPFGDTQYF. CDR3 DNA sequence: TGTGCCAGCAGTCCCAATCTAGCGCCGTTCGGGGATACGCAGTATTTT.

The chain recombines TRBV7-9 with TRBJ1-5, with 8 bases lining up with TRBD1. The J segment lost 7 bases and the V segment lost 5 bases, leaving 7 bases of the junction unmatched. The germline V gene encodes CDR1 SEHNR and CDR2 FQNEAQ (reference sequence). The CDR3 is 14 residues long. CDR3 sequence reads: CASSPDRGGQPQHF. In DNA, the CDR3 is TGTGCCAGCAGCCCCGACAGGGGTGGACAGCCCCAGCATTTT.